This T cell receptor beta chain is drawn from a study of blood T cell repertoires in COVID-19. Across the whole study: The study drew acute and convalescent COVID-19 samples from the United States, Italy and Spain. T cells, B-cell-depleted T cells, or PBMCs supplied cDNA or gDNA.

Germline V gene data show CDR1 as MNHNS and CDR2 as SASEGT. Trimming removed 3 bases from V and 1 base from J; junction bases left unmatched: 9. The CDR3 extends over 19 amino acids. In the original analysis: Amplification of reference gene primers provided the estimated nucleated cell counts. Method: immunoSEQ multiplex PCR; TCRdb's copy keeps in-frame clones and lacks some. D and trimming come from the DNA, and the V and J calls and clone size come from that table. The data show about 110,000 clones, around 90% seen once. The clonotype originates from a human donor in a cohort sampled during active COVID-19. The sequencing input was peripheral blood. The J gene is TRBJ2-1, the V gene TRBV6-1; 13 bases map to TRBD2. CDR3 in amino acids: CASSDALGTSGTSYNEQFF. CDR3 nucleotides: TGTGCCAGCAGTGACGCCTTAGGGACTAGCGGGACTTCCTACAATGAGCAGTTCTTC.